The subject of this entry is one T cell receptor beta chain. Antigen specificity is unknown. This sample is drawn from a study of post-analysis software for immune sequencing data. Study details: Clinical courses comprised relapsing-remitting, secondary progressive and progressive-relapsing multiple sclerosis. Whole-study results and caveats: There was significantly lower normalized Chao1 diversity in multiple sclerosis patients than in controls.

Unique molecular identifiers tagged the TCR beta cDNA libraries. TCRdb analysed the PCR reads with MiXCR anew, one entry per CDR3 protein. The table lists approximately 770,000 distinct CDR3 sequences, around 45% of them singletons. Source material: blood. This TCR derives from a girl under 18 with multiple sclerosis.

In nucleotides, the CDR3 is TGCGCCAGCAGCATTGGGGCTCTAACGCTATCAGATACGCAGTATTTT. This translates into CASSIGALTLSDTQYF. V gene TRBV5-1 combines with J gene TRBJ2-3; D is possibly TRBD1 (5 bases). CDR1 SGHRS and CDR2 YFSETQ come from the germline V gene. Trimming took 4 bases from V and 4 from J, leaving 19 bases between them. The CDR3 covers 16 residues.